This T cell receptor beta chain was documented in a study of T cell responses to AZD1222 COVID-19 vaccine. Study results and caveats: Sampling that yielded the repertoires occurred only after the peak T cell response. Donors were largely white British and mainly female; clonal diversity was possibly underestimated. Researchers report vaccine-associated CD4 TCRs spanning spike, with dominance at 160-218 and 743-854.

The method was immunoSEQ multiplex PCR; TCRdb's version includes in-frame clones alone and lacks a portion of them. Among some 70,000 clones listed, 80% were seen once. As for this clone: Its antigen is as yet unknown.

The clonotype originates from an adult who received the AZD1222 COVID-19 vaccine. This specimen consisted of peripheral blood, obtained 28 days after the second AZD1222 dose.

The CDR3 loop is CASSPTSYEQYF. The CDR3, as DNA: TGTGCCAGCAGCCCCACGTCCTACGAGCAGTACTTC. The V and J genes are TRBV7-8 and TRBJ2-7; D unclear. Germline lookup yields CDR1 SGHVS and CDR2 FQNEAQ. This CDR3 spans 12 amino acids. Trimming took 5 bases from V and 1 from J, leaving 6 bases between them.